This TCR beta chain was sequenced for a study of T-cell memory formation after mild COVID-19. Study-wide results and limits: Whereas later expanders leaned CD4+, clones contracting day 15 to 85 showed a balanced CD4/CD8 makeup. Detection of some responders pre-infection suggested pre-existing cross-reactive memory T cells participated.

This CDR3 region has 11 residues. CDR1 is LNHDA, CDR2 SQIVND, per germline (reference sequence). V was clipped by 5 bases and J by 8 bases; unmatched bases: 2. TCRdb itself ran the 5' RACE reads through MiXCR, one entry per CDR3 protein. The table has about 250,000 distinct CDR3 sequences, over 15% seen once; the top ten hold under 2.5%. This clonotype showed up just a few times. The antigen is unknown. The chain is built from TRBV19 and TRBJ2-7, with 8 bases that match TRBD2. The sequenced material came from PBMCs or a T cell subset sorted from them (not recorded which). This TCR derives from an adult woman who had mild COVID-19 (a few samples of this study predate the infection). Cell type and time point are not known. The CDR3 DNA sequence: TGTGCCAGTAGTGATAGCGGGAAGCAGTACTTC. This sequence encodes CASSDSGKQYF.